Listed here are 15 T cell receptor beta chains from one sample, sequenced in a study of T cell responses to AZD1222 COVID-19 vaccine. Profiled with immunoSEQ multiplex PCR; TCRdb holds only in-frame clones, not every one. The sample holds fewer than 150,000 clones, 80% to 90% seen once. The sample consisted of peripheral blood, taken on day 0 of AZD1222 vaccination. The receptors were gathered from an adult in good health.

The chain combines TRBV6-2 or TRBV6-3 with TRBJ1-2; tentatively, D is TRBD1 (6 bases). The CDR3 runs 11 residues. With 6 bases removed from V and 14 bases from J, the gap between germline ends came to 16 bases. The germline V gene encodes CDR1 MNHEY and CDR2 SVGEGT. CDR3: CASSDLDSKTF. The DNA of the CDR3 is TGTGCCAGCAGCGACCTGGACAGCAAAACCTTC.

This clone was picked up one time. The chain uses TRBV15 and TRBJ1-3; D not resolved. The V gene lost 5 bases and the J gene lost 2 bases, with 10 bases spanning the gap. Germline CDR1 is LNHNV and CDR2 is YYDKDF (reference sequence). CDR3 length: 14 amino acids. Here the CDR3 reads CATSQFFAGNTIYF. The CDR3 coding sequence is TGTGCCACCAGCCAGTTTTTCGCTGGAAACACCATATATTTT.

This sequence joins TRBV4-1 and TRBJ1-1; D may be TRBD1 (5 bases). Germline V lookup: CDR1 MGHRA, CDR2 YSYEKL. The CDR3 totals 15 residues. V was shortened by 0 bases and J by 6 bases, with 14 bases between the two germline ends. CDR3 amino acids: CASSQEPGMRAEAFF. For the CDR3, the DNA is TGCGCCAGCAGCCAAGAGCCAGGGATGAGGGCTGAAGCTTTCTTT.

This chain uses TRBV5-4 with TRBJ2-1; TRBD2 aligns across 10 bases. CDR1 SGHNT and CDR2 YYREEE come from the germline V gene (reference sequence). This CDR3 contains 15 residues. V gave up 1 base and J gave up 5 bases; unmatched junction bases: 3. CDR3 sequence reads: CASSLWSGGDNEQFF. Here the CDR3 DNA reads TGTGCCAGCAGCTTGTGGAGCGGGGGGGACAATGAGCAGTTCTTC.

V is TRBV4-3 and J is TRBJ1-1; D is unresolved. Trimming shortened V by 0 bases and J by 10 bases, and 12 bases separated the two germline ends. CDR1 and CDR2 (germline): LGHNA, YSLEER. The CDR3 extends over 13 amino acids. This CDR3 is CASSQDPSEGAFF. The CDR3 nucleotides are TGCGCCAGCAGCCAAGATCCATCCGAGGGAGCTTTCTTT.

This chain uses TRBV19 with TRBJ1-5, with a tentative D call TRBD1 (5 bases). There are 15 residues in the CDR3. V lost 6 bases, J lost 1 base, and 13 bases lay in between. CDR1 is LNHDA and CDR2 is SQIVND in the germline V gene (reference sequence). This CDR3 reads CASSKTRDSNQPQHF. The DNA of the CDR3 is TGTGCCAGTAGCAAAACCCGGGACAGCAATCAGCCCCAGCATTTT.

V usage is TRBV15 and J usage is TRBJ2-1, with 7 bases aligning to TRBD1. The CDR3 sequence is 19 residues long. V was pared by 2 bases and J by 2 bases, with 15 bases of the junction left unmatched. From germline, CDR1 is LNHNV and CDR2 YYDKDF (reference sequence). CDR3 sequence: CATSRQLLRQGGPYNEQFF. The CDR3 coding sequence is TGTGCCACCAGCAGACAACTTCTAAGACAGGGCGGTCCCTACAATGAGCAGTTCTTC.

The chain links TRBV7-2 to TRBJ2-7, with a possible D match to TRBD1 (6 bases). Germline V CDR1 and CDR2: SGHTA, FQGNSA. V lost 7 bases and J lost 3, with 22 bases in between. This CDR3 region has 16 residues. Here the CDR3 DNA reads TGTGCCAGCATCGAGCGACCAGGGGTGTTAATCTACGAGCAGTACTTC. Its protein product is CASIERPGVLIYEQYF.

The rearrangement joins TRBV9 to TRBJ2-3, with TRBD2 matching 9 bases. V lost 4 bases and J lost 4; bases outside the gene matches: 10. The length of the CDR3 is 16 residues. The V gene's germline CDR1 is SGDLS and CDR2 YYNGEE. The CDR3 region is CASSPMSSGVSDTQYF. The CDR3 nucleotides are TGTGCCAGCAGCCCCATGTCTAGCGGGGTTTCAGATACGCAGTATTTT.

V usage is TRBV11-2 and J usage is TRBJ1-2; 9 bases fit TRBD1. There are 13 residues in the CDR3. Per the germline V gene, CDR1 is SGHAT and CDR2 is FQNNGV. CDR3 in amino acids: CAVRGQGVYGYTF. The CDR3, as DNA: TGTGCGGTGAGGGGACAGGGTGTCTATGGCTACACCTTC.

The chain carries TRBV7-2 and TRBJ2-1; 10 nucleotides align to TRBD2. This CDR3 region has 17 residues. Per germline, CDR1 SGHTA and CDR2 FQGNSA. After removal of 4 bases from V and 7 bases from J, the junction contained 13 bases not matched to a gene. The CDR3 spells CASSSGLVAGGGNEQFF. The CDR3, as DNA: TGTGCCAGCAGCTCAGGGCTCGTAGCGGGGGGAGGTAATGAGCAGTTCTTC.

The CDR3 nucleotides are TGCGCCAGCAGCCCCCGCGAACCACGGGACGCTGAGCAGTACTTC. Protein: CASSPREPRDAEQYF. The chain has TRBV5-1 and TRBJ2-7; TRBD1 or TRBD2 may be the D gene (5 bases each). In germline, CDR1 is SGHRS, CDR2 YFSETQ. The V gene lost 4 bases and the J gene lost 7 bases, with 21 bases spanning the gap. The CDR3 covers 15 residues.

A few counts support this clone. The gene calls are TRBV9 and TRBJ1-1; 12 nucleotides align to TRBD1. The junction had 3 bases not matched to a gene; V was cut back by 2 bases and J by 4 bases. CDR1 SGDLS and CDR2 YYNGEE come from the germline V gene. This CDR3 is 15 amino acids long. CDR3: CASSVRDRGPTEAFF. As DNA, the CDR3 is TGTGCCAGCAGCGTCCGGGACAGGGGGCCCACTGAAGCTTTCTTT.

This clone appeared a few times. The chain combines TRBV2 with TRBJ1-2; 7 nucleotides align to TRBD1. The V and J ends lost 6 bases and 8 bases, in that order; junction bases with no gene match: 15. Germline V gene lookup returns CDR1 SNHLY and CDR2 FYNNEI. The CDR3 consists of 15 residues. The CDR3 DNA sequence: TGTGCCAGCAGGAGAGGACAGGCGAAGTGGGGAGGCTACACCTTC. Its translation: CASRRGQAKWGGYTF.

Remarks on this clone: The sample holds other DNA sequences that translate to the same CDR3. The chain combines TRBV6-1 with TRBJ2-2; D not certain. The ends were cut back, 2 bases at V and 8 bases at J, with 6 bases in the middle. The CDR3 is 12 residues long. Looked up from germline, CDR1 is MNHNS and CDR2 is SASEGT. CDR3 bases: TGTGCCAGCAGTGAATATGGTGGGGAGCTGTTTTTT. Translated: CASSEYGGELFF.